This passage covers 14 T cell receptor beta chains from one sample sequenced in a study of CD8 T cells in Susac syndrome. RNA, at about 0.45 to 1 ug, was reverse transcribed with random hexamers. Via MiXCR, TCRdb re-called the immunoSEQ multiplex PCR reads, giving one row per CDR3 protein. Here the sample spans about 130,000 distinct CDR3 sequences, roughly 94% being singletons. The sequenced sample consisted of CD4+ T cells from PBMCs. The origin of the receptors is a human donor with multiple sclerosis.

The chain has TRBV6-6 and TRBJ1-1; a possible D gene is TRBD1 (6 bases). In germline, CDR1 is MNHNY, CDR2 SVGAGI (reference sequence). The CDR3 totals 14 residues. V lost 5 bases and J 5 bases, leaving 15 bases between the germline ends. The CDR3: CASSHPQGRTEAFF. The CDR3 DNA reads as TGTGCCAGCAGTCACCCCCAGGGGAGGACTGAAGCTTTCTTT.

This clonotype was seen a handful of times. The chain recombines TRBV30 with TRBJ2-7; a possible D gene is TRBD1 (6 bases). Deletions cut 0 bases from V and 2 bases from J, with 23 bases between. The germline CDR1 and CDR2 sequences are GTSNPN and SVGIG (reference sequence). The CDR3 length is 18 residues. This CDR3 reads CAWSVWRSPDRPPYEQYF. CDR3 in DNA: TGTGCCTGGAGTGTTTGGAGGAGTCCTGACAGGCCTCCCTACGAGCAGTACTTC.

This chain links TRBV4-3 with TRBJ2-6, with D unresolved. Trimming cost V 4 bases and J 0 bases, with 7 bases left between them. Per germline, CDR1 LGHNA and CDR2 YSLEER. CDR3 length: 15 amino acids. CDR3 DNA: TGCGCCAGCAGCCTAACCCCCTCTGGGGCCAACGTCCTGACTTTC. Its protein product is CASSLTPSGANVLTF.

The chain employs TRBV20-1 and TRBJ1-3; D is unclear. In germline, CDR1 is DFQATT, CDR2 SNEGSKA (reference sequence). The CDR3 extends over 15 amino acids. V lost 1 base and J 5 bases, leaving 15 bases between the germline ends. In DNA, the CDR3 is TGCAGTGCTAGAGTATGGGCACTCGGTAGAAACACCATATATTTT. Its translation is CSARVWALGRNTIYF.

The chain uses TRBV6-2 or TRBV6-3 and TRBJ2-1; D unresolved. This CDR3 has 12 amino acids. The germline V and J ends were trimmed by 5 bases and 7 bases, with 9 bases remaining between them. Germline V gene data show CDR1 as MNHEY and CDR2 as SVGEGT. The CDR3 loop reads CASSLVRNEQFF. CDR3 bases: TGTGCCAGCAGTCTGGTTCGGAATGAGCAGTTCTTC.

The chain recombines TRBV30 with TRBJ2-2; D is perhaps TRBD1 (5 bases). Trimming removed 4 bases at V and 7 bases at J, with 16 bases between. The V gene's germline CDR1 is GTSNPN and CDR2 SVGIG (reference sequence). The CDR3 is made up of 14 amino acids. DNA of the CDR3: TGTGCCTGGACTCTCGCAGGGTCGATCGGGGAGCTGTTTTTT. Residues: CAWTLAGSIGELFF.

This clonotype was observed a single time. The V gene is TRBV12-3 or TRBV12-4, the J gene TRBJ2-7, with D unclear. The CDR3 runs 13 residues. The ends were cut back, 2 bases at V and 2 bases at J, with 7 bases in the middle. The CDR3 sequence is CASSLPGTYEQYF. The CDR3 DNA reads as TGTGCCAGCAGTTTACCGGGTACCTACGAGCAGTACTTC.

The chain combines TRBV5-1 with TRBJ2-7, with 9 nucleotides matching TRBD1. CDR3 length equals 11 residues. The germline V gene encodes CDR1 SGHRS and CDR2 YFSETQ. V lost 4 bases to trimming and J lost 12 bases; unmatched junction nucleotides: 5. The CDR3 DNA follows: TGCGCCAGCAGCCCCGGACAGGGGCTGTACTTC. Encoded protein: CASSPGQGLYF.

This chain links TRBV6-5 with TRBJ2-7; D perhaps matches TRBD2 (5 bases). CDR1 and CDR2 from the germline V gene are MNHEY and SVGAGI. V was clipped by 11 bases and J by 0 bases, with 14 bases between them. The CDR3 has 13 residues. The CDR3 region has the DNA TGTGCCCCTAGGGTCGCGGGCTCCTACGAGCAGTACTTC. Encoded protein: CAPRVAGSYEQYF.

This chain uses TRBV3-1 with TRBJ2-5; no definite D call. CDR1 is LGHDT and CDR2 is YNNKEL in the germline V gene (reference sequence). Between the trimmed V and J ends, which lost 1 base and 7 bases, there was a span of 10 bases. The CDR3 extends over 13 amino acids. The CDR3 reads CASSQALPATQYF. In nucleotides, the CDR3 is TGTGCCAGCAGCCAAGCCCTGCCCGCGACCCAGTACTTC.

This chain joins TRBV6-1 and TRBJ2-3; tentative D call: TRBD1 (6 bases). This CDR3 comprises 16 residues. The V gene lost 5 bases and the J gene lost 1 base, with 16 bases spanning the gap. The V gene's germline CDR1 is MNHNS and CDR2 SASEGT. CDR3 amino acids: CASSRWGLGGTDTQYF. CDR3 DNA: TGTGCCAGCAGTCGATGGGGGCTGGGGGGCACAGATACGCAGTATTTT.

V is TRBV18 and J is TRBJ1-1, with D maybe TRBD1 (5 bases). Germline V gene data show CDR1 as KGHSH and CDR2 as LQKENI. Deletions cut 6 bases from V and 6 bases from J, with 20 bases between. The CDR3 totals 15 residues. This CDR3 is CASSPGEGIRAEAFF. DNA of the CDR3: TGTGCCAGCTCCCCCGGTGAGGGGATACGCGCTGAAGCTTTCTTT.

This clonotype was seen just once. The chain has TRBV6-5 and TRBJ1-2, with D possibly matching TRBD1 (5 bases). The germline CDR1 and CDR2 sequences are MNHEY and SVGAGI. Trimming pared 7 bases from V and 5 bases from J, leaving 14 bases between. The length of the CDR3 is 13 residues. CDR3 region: CASNRAGVYGYTF. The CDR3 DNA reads TGTGCCAGCAACCGAGCGGGGGTGTATGGCTACACCTTC.

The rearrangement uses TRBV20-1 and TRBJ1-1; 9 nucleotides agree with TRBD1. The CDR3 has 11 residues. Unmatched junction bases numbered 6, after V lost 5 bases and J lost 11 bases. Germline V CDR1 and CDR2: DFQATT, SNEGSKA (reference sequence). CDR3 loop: CSAGGQGVAFF. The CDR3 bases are TGCAGTGCTGGGGGACAGGGCGTCGCTTTCTTT.